This T cell receptor beta chain was identified during a study of cytomegalovirus exposure and HLA in healthy donors. Overall study findings and caveats: Later work found most CMV-associated TCR beta chains apparently HLA-restricted.

Of note for this clone: As yet, its antigen is unknown.

Germline V gene data show CDR1 as MNHNS and CDR2 as SASEGT. V was pared by 5 bases and J by 4 bases, with 2 bases of the junction left unmatched. The CDR3 consists of 13 residues. PCR amplification relied on 60 Vbeta primers (plus 13 Jbeta primers). TCRdb keeps only in-frame clones here, not all; method: immunoSEQ multiplex PCR. Counted here are 130,000 or so clones, around 59% occurring once; the ten biggest clones make up approximately 1.7%. This clonotype was obtained from a male donor in good health and CMV-seronegative. The material sequenced was PBMCs. The chain carries TRBV6-1 and TRBJ2-3, with 8 bases fitting TRBD2. DNA for the CDR3: TGTGCCAGCAGTACGGGGGGGGCAGATACGCAGTATTTT. Its protein is CASSTGGADTQYF.